A single sample gave rise to the 15 T cell receptor beta chains below, sequenced in a study of cytomegalovirus exposure and HLA in healthy donors (dated by TCRdb to between 2016 and 2019). The protocol used for the library was the immunoSEQ multiplex PCR assay. For the multiplex PCR, a mixture combining 60 forward primers for TCR Vbeta segments and 13 reverse primers for TCR Jbeta segments was used. The table comes from immuneACCESS by way of TCRdb, which keeps in-frame sequences with V and J called. Part of the clones is missing from these tables; in studies checked, under half for an unresolved V gene and the rest for unknown reasons. The sample table records about 110,000 clones; around 69% of these occur just once. 8% to 8.5% of the sample is taken by the ten largest. Specimen: PBMCs. The receptors here all came from a woman in her 40s in good health and CMV-seropositive.

The chain joins TRBV7-2 to TRBJ1-1; a weak D match, TRBD1 (5 bases). Germline V CDR1 and CDR2: SGHTA, FQGNSA. Trimming stripped 5 bases from V and 4 bases from J, with 11 bases between. The CDR3 is 13 amino acids. In DNA, the CDR3 is TGTGCCAGCAGCCCCTGGGGGGGCACTGAAGCTTTCTTT. Translated, it gives CASSPWGGTEAFF.

The rearrangement links TRBV5-1 to TRBJ1-1; 10 nucleotides line up with TRBD1. The ends lost 4 bases at V and 5 bases at J; junction bases unmatched: 11. This CDR3 contains 16 residues. The germline CDR1 and CDR2 sequences are SGHRS and YFSETQ. Here the CDR3 DNA reads TGCGCCAGCAGCGGCGCGTTGGGACAGGGGTGGACTGAAGCTTTCTTT. Protein sequence: CASSGALGQGWTEAFF.

A single count supports this clone. The chain uses TRBV7-9 and TRBJ1-2, with 7 bases aligning to TRBD1. The junction had 1 base not matched to a gene; V was cut back by 3 bases and J by 3 bases. The germline CDR1 and CDR2 sequences are SEHNR and FQNEAQ (reference sequence). The CDR3 covers 13 residues. CDR3 nucleotide sequence: TGTGCCAGCAGCTTCGACAGGGACTATGGCTACACCTTC. The encoded protein is CASSFDRDYGYTF.

The chain couples TRBV6-5 to TRBJ1-2; 7 bases are shared with TRBD1. The CDR3 contains 16 residues. CDR1 is MNHEY, CDR2 SVGAGI, per germline. V shed 4 bases, J shed 2 bases, and the junction held 10 bases outside the gene matches. Here the CDR3 DNA reads TGTGCCAGCAGTTCCTCGGGTGGCAGGGGGAACTATGGCTACACCTTC. It codes for CASSSSGGRGNYGYTF.

This clone was recorded a few times. This rearrangement joins TRBV11-1 to TRBJ1-4; D is ambiguous. CDR3 size: 12 residues. Trimming removed 5 bases from V and 10 bases from J, with 11 bases in between. Germline loops: CDR1 SGHAT, CDR2 FQDESV (reference sequence). The CDR3 nucleotides are TGTGCCAGCAGCCCAGAGGTCGGAAAACTGTTTTTT. As protein: CASSPEVGKLFF.

The V and J genes are TRBV5-4 and TRBJ1-1; D uncertain. The V gene lost 1 base and the J gene lost 7 bases, with 17 bases spanning the gap. The CDR3 spans 15 residues. Germline V gives CDR1 SGHNT, CDR2 YYREEE (reference sequence). The CDR3 DNA follows: TGTGCCAGCAGCTTGACGCCGGGCGGAGGGAATGAAGCTTTCTTT. It translates to CASSLTPGGGNEAFF.

In its sample, this clone was seen a few times. This chain connects TRBV4-1 to TRBJ2-7; D gene unclear. Germline CDR1 reads MGHRA; CDR2 reads YSYEKL. The CDR3 sequence is 16 residues long. The ends were cut back, 4 bases at V and 1 base at J, with 17 bases in the middle. This CDR3 reads CASSPDRTHGSYEQYF. The CDR3 coding sequence is TGCGCCAGCAGCCCAGACCGAACGCACGGTTCCTACGAGCAGTACTTC.

The J gene is TRBJ1-2, the V gene TRBV19; D is possibly TRBD1 (5 bases). Germline values: CDR1 LNHDA, CDR2 SQIVND (reference sequence). The CDR3 totals 13 residues. V lost 2 bases to trimming and J lost 8 bases, with 12 bases between them. The CDR3 spells CASSIYDSSGYTF. CDR3 sequence (DNA): TGTGCCAGTAGTATATATGACAGCTCCGGCTACACCTTC.

The chain carries TRBV5-6 and TRBJ2-1; D not resolved. V was pared by 0 bases and J by 9 bases, with 7 bases between. The germline V gene has CDR1 SGHDT and CDR2 YYEEEE. This CDR3 has 12 residues. The CDR3 region has the DNA TGTGCCAGCAGCTTGGGGCCCCTTGAGCAGTTCTTC. Its translation: CASSLGPLEQFF.

The chain is built from TRBV15 and TRBJ1-2; D is perhaps TRBD1 (6 bases). CDR1 is LNHNV, CDR2 YYDKDF, per germline (reference sequence). V lost 5 bases and J 4 bases, leaving 14 bases between the germline ends. The CDR3 is 14 amino acids. The CDR3 sequence is CATSPPGGGYGYTF. In DNA form, the CDR3 reads TGTGCCACCAGCCCTCCGGGGGGCGGCTATGGCTACACCTTC.

The rearrangement joins TRBV7-2 to TRBJ1-3; 7 positions agree with TRBD1. This CDR3 comprises 14 residues. Germline loops: CDR1 SGHTA, CDR2 FQGNSA. V was pared by 10 bases and J by 4 bases, with 10 bases of the junction left unmatched. CDR3 bases: TGTGCCATGACGACAGGGCCAGGCGGAAACACCATATATTTT. It specifies CAMTTGPGGNTIYF.

The chain recombines TRBV10-2 with TRBJ2-7; TRBD2 aligns across 7 bases. Germline V gives CDR1 WSHSY, CDR2 SAAADI. V was pared by 5 bases and J by 1 base, with 8 bases of the junction left unmatched. The CDR3 sequence is 15 residues long. CDR3 in amino acids: CASSQGSGVSYEQYF. Written as DNA, the CDR3 is TGCGCCAGCAGTCAGGGCAGCGGGGTATCCTACGAGCAGTACTTC.

This clone appeared once. CDR3 residues: CASSGATHVEAFF. The CDR3 nucleotides are TGCGCCAGCAGCGGGGCTACTCACGTTGAAGCTTTCTTT. The genes are TRBV5-1 and TRBJ1-1; maybe TRBD1 (5 bases). This CDR3 has 13 residues. Trimming removed 4 bases at V and 7 bases at J, with 14 bases between. Germline lookup yields CDR1 SGHRS and CDR2 YFSETQ.

CDR3: CASSSLTGQGKEAFF. CDR3 DNA sequence: TGCGCCAGCAGCTCCCTTACGGGACAGGGGAAAGAAGCTTTCTTT. The rearrangement links TRBV5-1 to TRBJ1-1, with 10 bases matching TRBD1. The CDR3 loop spans 15 amino acids. The V segment lost 3 bases and the J segment 8 bases; nucleotides outside the gene matches: 10. The germline CDR1 and CDR2 sequences are SGHRS and YFSETQ.

On this clone: Additional DNA sequences in this sample encode the identical CDR3. V and J are TRBV6-1 and TRBJ1-5, with D possibly matching TRBD1 (5 bases). Trimming left V 1 base short and J 9 bases short, with 7 bases between. The CDR3 loop spans 12 amino acids. Germline V gene lookup returns CDR1 MNHNS and CDR2 SASEGT. CDR3 sequence: CASSEGGRPQHF. Written as DNA, the CDR3 is TGTGCCAGCAGTGAAGGGGGCAGGCCCCAGCATTTT.